A single sample is the source of the 16 T cell receptor beta chains below, sequenced in a study of T-cell memory formation after mild COVID-19. TCRdb re-analysed the 5' RACE reads in MiXCR, keeping a single row per CDR3 protein. The profile shows fewer than 250,000 distinct CDR3 sequences, roughly 15% of them singletons. The sample comprised PBMCs or a T cell subset sorted from them (not recorded which). The receptor source for this set is an adult woman who had mild COVID-19 (a few samples of this study predate the infection). Cell type and time point are not known.

In its sample, this clonotype was seen a few times. This chain's CDR3 is CASSRTLAGGTDTQYF. CDR3 sequence (DNA): TGCGCCAGCAGCCGCACCCTAGCGGGGGGCACAGATACGCAGTATTTT. The chain recombines TRBV4-1 with TRBJ2-3; 10 bases line up with TRBD2. J was trimmed by 1 base and V by 4 bases; bases with no gene match: 5. From germline, CDR1 is MGHRA and CDR2 YSYEKL. There are 16 residues in the CDR3.

Only a few counts were recorded for this clonotype. V is TRBV5-1 and J is TRBJ2-5, with D possibly being TRBD1 (6 bases). From germline, CDR1 is SGHRS and CDR2 YFSETQ. This CDR3 is 15 amino acids long. Trimming stripped 3 bases from V and 1 base from J, with 13 bases between. In nucleotides, the CDR3 is TGCGCCAGCAGCTCCGGACAGACCGTCCAAGAGACCCAGTACTTC. Its translation is CASSSGQTVQETQYF.

The chain links TRBV7-2 to TRBJ2-7, with D tentatively TRBD2 (6 bases). The CDR3 extends over 15 amino acids. V was trimmed by 1 base and J by 2 bases, leaving 12 bases between them. Per germline, CDR1 SGHTA and CDR2 FQGNSA. The CDR3 sequence is CASSLEWGVTYEQYF. CDR3 in DNA: TGTGCCAGCAGCTTAGAGTGGGGGGTAACCTACGAGCAGTACTTC.

This clonotype has only one observation. Here the CDR3 omits its conserved ending phenylalanine or tryptophan, so a read error is the likely source. This chain connects TRBV29-1 to TRBJ2-1; D uncertain. Germline CDR1 is SQVTM and CDR2 is ANQGSEA. V dropped 7 bases and J dropped 6 bases, with 22 bases sitting between them. CDR3 length: 15 residues. CDR3 DNA: TGCAGCGCATTAAACCCTCTAACCCATGGCAATGAGCAGTTCCTC. Residues: CSALNPLTHGNEQFL.

In its sample, this clonotype was seen a few times. The chain recombines TRBV7-2 with TRBJ2-1; 8 nucleotides align to TRBD2. The V and J ends lost 5 bases and 7 bases, in that order; junction bases with no gene match: 10. CDR1 SGHTA and CDR2 FQGNSA come from the germline V gene. The CDR3 is 15 amino acids. CDR3 in amino acids: CASSPSGSLRNEQFF. CDR3 nucleotide sequence: TGTGCCAGCAGCCCAAGCGGGAGTCTCCGGAATGAGCAGTTCTTC. The full variable domain, with the rest looked up from reference TRBV7-2 and TRBJ2-1, is GAGVSQSPSNKVTEKGKDVELRCDPISGHTALYWYRQSLGQGLEFLIYFQGNSAPDKSGLPSDRFSAERTGGSVSTLTIQRTQQEDSAVYLCASSPSGSLRNEQFFGPGTRLTVL.

The J gene is TRBJ2-4, the V gene TRBV2; the match to TRBD2 covers 15 bases. The CDR3 has 18 residues. The V gene's germline CDR1 is SNHLY and CDR2 FYNNEI. V lost 6 bases to trimming and J lost 0 bases; unmatched junction nucleotides: 6. CDR3 region: CASREGLAGGLAKNIQYF. In DNA, the CDR3 is TGTGCCAGCAGGGAGGGACTAGCGGGGGGACTAGCCAAAAACATTCAGTACTTC.

This clonotype occurred a few times. The chain has TRBV4-2 and TRBJ1-2; D call uncertain. Between the trimmed V and J ends, which lost 3 bases and 1 base, there was a span of 15 bases. CDR1 is LGHNA and CDR2 is YNFKEQ in the germline V gene. CDR3 length: 16 amino acids. The CDR3 coding sequence is TGTGCCAGCAGCCAGGTCGGAGGAGGAATTAACTATGGCTACACCTTC. Protein: CASSQVGGGINYGYTF.

This clonotype was detected only a few times. The chain links TRBV23-1 to TRBJ2-5; 12 bases are shared with TRBD1. TRBV23-1 is an ORF; its function is uncertain. The CDR3 covers 16 residues. Trimming at V came to 4 bases and at J to 2 bases, leaving 5 bases not matched to a gene. In nucleotides, the CDR3 is TGCGCCAGCAGTCCGTGGGGACAGGGGGCACAAGAGACCCAGTACTTC. Translating gives CASSPWGQGAQETQYF.

A few counts support this clonotype. J is TRBJ1-5 and V is TRBV12-3 or TRBV12-4; D call uncertain. With 6 bases removed from V and 4 bases from J, the gap between germline ends came to 10 bases. The CDR3 has 13 amino acids. The CDR3 DNA sequence: TGTGCCAGCAGCCGAAGTCAGAATCAGCCCCAGCATTTT. This translates into CASSRSQNQPQHF.

The chain joins TRBV25-1 to TRBJ2-1, with D tentatively TRBD2 (5 bases). Germline V CDR1 and CDR2: MGHDK, SYGVNS. The CDR3 totals 15 residues. Trimming shortened V by 4 bases and J by 5 bases, and 15 bases separated the two germline ends. The DNA of the CDR3 is TGTGCCAGCAGTGGCTATAGCGAGTTCCACAATGAGCAGTTCTTC. Translation: CASSGYSEFHNEQFF.

The chain joins TRBV5-4 to TRBJ1-2; a weak D match, TRBD1 (6 bases). V lost 4 bases, J lost 2 bases, and 21 bases lay in between. Germline V gene sequence: CDR1 SGHNT, CDR2 YYREEE (reference sequence). This CDR3 region has 17 residues. CDR3 loop: CASSRAGLQGSNYGYTF. The CDR3, as DNA: TGTGCCAGCAGCCGGGCTGGCTTGCAGGGGTCCAACTATGGCTACACCTTC.

The chain has TRBV7-2 and TRBJ1-1; no definite D call. This CDR3 has 14 residues. The germline V and J ends were trimmed by 2 bases and 1 base, with 8 bases remaining between them. Looked up from germline, CDR1 is SGHTA and CDR2 is FQGNSA. CDR3 amino acids: CASSLNSGNTEAFF. In nucleotides, the CDR3 is TGTGCCAGCAGCTTAAACTCCGGGAACACTGAAGCTTTCTTT.

This clonotype was seen many times. The chain couples TRBV10-2 to TRBJ2-3; D remains unclear. Looked up from germline, CDR1 is WSHSY and CDR2 is SAAADI. The CDR3 consists of 15 residues. V was pared by 0 bases and J by 0 bases, with 7 bases between. This CDR3 is CASSESPTSTDTQYF. CDR3 nucleotide sequence: TGCGCCAGCAGTGAGTCCCCGACTAGCACAGATACGCAGTATTTT.

The V call is TRBV6-5, the J call TRBJ1-2, with TRBD1 matching over 7 bases. Germline CDR1 and CDR2: MNHEY and SVGAGI. V gave up 2 bases and J gave up 5 bases; unmatched junction bases: 2. The CDR3 contains 13 residues. The CDR3 sequence is CASSYEGAYGYTF. The CDR3 coding sequence is TGTGCCAGCAGTTACGAGGGGGCGTATGGCTACACCTTC.

This clonotype was recorded many times. Here the CDR3 DNA reads TGTGCCAGTAGTATCCCACCCTACAATGAGCAGTTCTTC. It is translated as CASSIPPYNEQFF. The chain joins TRBV19 to TRBJ2-1, with no clear D. The CDR3 contains 13 residues. V was cut by 3 bases and J by 2 bases, with 5 bases left in between. Germline CDR1 is LNHDA and CDR2 is SQIVND (reference sequence). The full variable domain, completed using reference TRBV19 and TRBJ2-1, is DGGITQSPKYLFRKEGQNVTLSCEQNLNHDAMYWYRQDPGQGLRLIYYSQIVNDFQKGDIAEGYSVSREKKESFPLTVTSAQKNPTAFYLCASSIPPYNEQFFGPGTRLTVL.

Of note for this clonotype: Relative to the germline gene, one junction end is altered; a read error may explain this. The chain carries TRBV12-3 or TRBV12-4 and TRBJ2-7; D gene unclear. The CDR3 is 13 amino acids. The CDR3 bases are TGTGTCAGCAGTTTAGTACTATACTACGAGCAGTACTTC. It yields the protein CVSSLVLYYEQYF.